A single sample is the source of the 32 T cell receptor beta chains below, sequenced in a study of OX40 agonist ivuxolimab in advanced cancers. Data came from immunoSEQ multiplex PCR; TCRdb stores just in-frame clones and leaves some out. Of about 22,000 clones in the sample, approximately 80% were seen once. This material consisted of CD4+ or CD8+ T cells sorted from blood, taken in a trial of the OX40 agonist ivuxolimab. The source is an adult with an advanced solid tumor such as melanoma, head and neck, liver or kidney cancer.

The chain is built from TRBV7-6 and TRBJ2-7; no clear D. Trimming left V 5 bases short and J 7 bases short, with 15 bases between. CDR1 is SGHVS, CDR2 FNYEAQ, per germline. The CDR3 has 13 residues. CDR3 DNA sequence: TGTGCCAGCAGCCCACATTTAACAAGGGAGCAGTACTTC. Residues: CASSPHLTREQYF.

The rearrangement joins TRBV5-1 to TRBJ2-7; TRBD1 aligns across 8 bases. Germline loops: CDR1 SGHRS, CDR2 YFSETQ. CDR3 size: 14 residues. Trimming cost V 1 base and J 3 bases; bases outside gene matches: 3. CDR3 DNA: TGCGCCAGCAGCTTGTTTGACAGGGGCTACGAGCAGTACTTC. Protein product: CASSLFDRGYEQYF.

CDR3 sequence: CASRKTGIEQYF. The CDR3 coding sequence is TGTGCCAGCAGGAAGACAGGGATCGAGCAGTACTTC. The chain has TRBV2 and TRBJ2-7; the match to TRBD1 covers 7 bases. Germline CDR1 SNHLY, CDR2 FYNNEI. Germline trimming cut 6 bases from V and 6 bases from J; bases unmatched to any gene: 5. This CDR3 comprises 12 residues.

The rearrangement uses TRBV27 and TRBJ1-4; no reliable D call. The CDR3 totals 13 residues. The V end lost 4 bases, the J end lost 7 bases, and 10 bases lay between the germline ends. CDR1 is MNHEY and CDR2 is SMNVEV in the germline V gene (reference sequence). CDR3 amino acids: CASSSEGGEKLFF. For the CDR3, the DNA is TGTGCCAGCAGTTCGGAGGGAGGTGAAAAACTGTTTTTT. Variable domain in full (rest from reference TRBV27 and TRBJ1-4): EAQVTQNPRYLITVTGKKLTVTCSQNMNHEYMSWYRQDPGLGLRQIYYSMNVEVTDKGDVPEGYKVSRKEKRNFPLILESPSPNQTSLYFCASSSEGGEKLFFGSGTQLSVL.

The chain is built from TRBV27 and TRBJ1-1, with D maybe TRBD1 (5 bases). CDR1 and CDR2 from the germline V gene are MNHEY and SMNVEV (reference sequence). The CDR3 spans 13 residues. Trimming removed 2 bases at V and 5 bases at J, with 9 bases between. CDR3 region: CASSLDGGTEAFF. CDR3 nucleotide sequence: TGTGCCAGCAGTTTAGACGGGGGAACTGAAGCTTTCTTT.

V is TRBV2 and J is TRBJ2-7; maybe TRBD2 (5 bases). This CDR3 comprises 13 residues. V was cut by 6 bases and J by 5 bases, with 14 bases left in between. The germline CDR1 and CDR2 sequences are SNHLY and FYNNEI. CDR3 in amino acids: CASRGWAGDEQYF. The CDR3 DNA follows: TGTGCCAGCAGGGGATGGGCCGGGGACGAGCAGTACTTC. The full variable domain, rest sourced from reference TRBV2 and TRBJ2-7, is EPEVTQTPSHQVTQMGQEVILRCVPISNHLYFYWYRQILGQKVEFLVSFYNNEISEKSEIFDDQFSVERPDGSNFTLKIRSTKLEDSAMYFCASRGWAGDEQYFGPGTRLTVT.

The chain combines TRBV19 with TRBJ2-3; a possible D gene is TRBD2 (8 bases). This CDR3 region has 16 residues. Trimming cost V 4 bases and J 2 bases, with 16 bases left between them. CDR1 and CDR2 (germline): LNHDA, SQIVND (reference sequence). CDR3 nucleotide sequence: TGTGCCAGTAGTAGACAGGGACTAGGCGTCACAGATACGCAGTATTTT. This encodes CASSRQGLGVTDTQYF.

The chain is built from TRBV9 and TRBJ1-4; unclear D gene. Germline V gives CDR1 SGDLS, CDR2 YYNGEE. V was cut by 7 bases and J by 8 bases, with 18 bases left in between. CDR3 length: 14 amino acids. The CDR3 region is CASWSEGVYEKLFF. DNA for the CDR3: TGTGCCAGCTGGTCGGAGGGCGTCTACGAAAAACTGTTTTTT.

The chain carries TRBV4-3 and TRBJ2-7, with TRBD2 identical over 8 bases. Germline V gives CDR1 LGHNA, CDR2 YSLEER. This CDR3 is 13 amino acids long. Trimming at V came to 3 bases and at J to 4 bases, leaving 2 bases not matched to a gene. CDR3 bases: TGCGCCAGCAGCCACGGGGGGGGGTACGAGCAGTACTTC. It translates to CASSHGGGYEQYF.

The J gene is TRBJ2-5, the V gene TRBV13; D gene uncertain. The CDR3 totals 12 residues. The ends were cut back, 5 bases at V and 5 bases at J, with 9 bases in the middle. Germline CDR1 is PRHDT and CDR2 is FYEKMQ (reference sequence). The CDR3 reads CASSDSFETQYF. The CDR3 coding sequence is TGTGCCAGCAGCGATTCTTTTGAGACCCAGTACTTC. The full variable domain, completed using reference TRBV13 and TRBJ2-5, is AAGVIQSPRHLIKEKRETATLKCYPIPRHDTVYWYQQGPGQDPQFLISFYEKMQSDKGSIPDRFSAQQFSDYHSELNMSSLELGDSALYFCASSDSFETQYFGPGTRLLVL.

This clone was detected once. The rearrangement uses TRBV5-4 and TRBJ1-5; D ambiguous. Germline-derived CDR1 and CDR2 are SGHNT and YYREEE (reference sequence). The CDR3 is 13 residues long. Trimming removed 4 bases from V and 2 bases from J, with 7 bases in between. CDR3 nucleotide sequence: TGTGCCAGCAGCCGCGACGGCAATCAGCCCCAGCATTTT. Translation gives CASSRDGNQPQHF. The full variable domain, with the rest looked up from reference TRBV5-4 and TRBJ1-5, is ETGVTQSPTHLIKTRGQQVTLRCSSQSGHNTVSWYQQALGQGPQFIFQYYREEENGRGNFPPRFSGLQFPNYSSELNVNALELDDSALYLCASSRDGNQPQHFGDGTRLSIL.

This clone has a handful of counts. This rearrangement joins TRBV13 to TRBJ1-5, with D unclear. The CDR3 extends over 12 amino acids. Between the trimmed V and J ends, which lost 3 bases and 4 bases, there was a span of 4 bases. Germline lookup yields CDR1 PRHDT and CDR2 FYEKMQ (reference sequence). CDR3 sequence: CASSFLNQPQHF. The DNA of the CDR3 is TGTGCCAGCAGCTTCTTGAATCAGCCCCAGCATTTT.

The table lists this clone with a count of one. The genes are TRBV27 and TRBJ2-5; D is possibly TRBD2 (6 bases). This CDR3 region has 17 residues. V was trimmed by 3 bases and J by 2 bases, leaving 19 bases between them. Germline values: CDR1 MNHEY, CDR2 SMNVEV (reference sequence). CDR3 sequence reads: CASSLIAWGSGQETQYF. The CDR3 DNA is TGTGCCAGCAGTTTGATCGCGTGGGGTAGCGGACAAGAGACCCAGTACTTC.

This clone occurred once. The V and J genes are TRBV6-5 and TRBJ2-7, with a possible D match to TRBD1 (5 bases). Germline V lookup: CDR1 MNHEY, CDR2 SVGAGI. V was trimmed by 5 bases and J by 3 bases, leaving 17 bases between them. This CDR3 region has 15 residues. The CDR3 DNA is TGTGCCAGCAGTAAACAAGGGGAAGGGGTCTACGAGCAGTACTTC. This gives the protein CASSKQGEGVYEQYF.

The chain is built from TRBV13 and TRBJ1-2, with D uncertain. This CDR3 spans 13 amino acids. The ends were cut back, 1 base at V and 2 bases at J, with 5 bases in the middle. The germline V gene encodes CDR1 PRHDT and CDR2 FYEKMQ (reference sequence). DNA for the CDR3: TGTGCCAGCAGCTTAGAACAGAACTATGGCTACACCTTC. Residues: CASSLEQNYGYTF.

A word on this clone: The junction does not match germline at one end; this may be a read error. The chain recombines TRBV7-7 with TRBJ2-1, with TRBD1 identical over 8 bases. CDR1 is SSHAT and CDR2 is FNYEAQ in the germline V gene (reference sequence). The CDR3 covers 17 residues. CDR3 nucleotide sequence: TGTGCTAGCAGCCCCGACAGGGGCGCCGGCTCCTACAATGAGCAGTTCTTC. It encodes CASSPDRGAGSYNEQFF.

The J gene is TRBJ1-1, the V gene TRBV7-9, with D possibly being TRBD1 (6 bases). The ends were cut back, 2 bases at V and 11 bases at J, with 15 bases in the middle. The germline CDR1 and CDR2 sequences are SEHNR and FQNEAQ (reference sequence). The CDR3 length is 13 residues. The DNA for the CDR3 is TGTGCCAGCAGCTTACCGGGGGGGGCTGGGGCTTTCTTT. Translated, it gives CASSLPGGAGAFF. The full variable domain, rest sourced from reference TRBV7-9 and TRBJ1-1, is DTGVSQNPRHKITKRGQNVTFRCDPISEHNRLYWYRQTLGQGPEFLTYFQNEAQLEKSRLLSDRFSAERPKGSFSTLEIQRTEQGDSAMYLCASSLPGGAGAFFGQGTRLTVV.

The genes are TRBV5-4 and TRBJ1-1, with D uncertain. Trimming took 4 bases from V and 1 from J, leaving 8 bases between them. Germline CDR1 SGHNT, CDR2 YYREEE (reference sequence). There are 13 residues in the CDR3. Here the CDR3 reads CASSQTENTEAFF. CDR3 DNA sequence: TGTGCCAGCAGCCAAACAGAGAACACTGAAGCTTTCTTT.

The chain carries TRBV30 and TRBJ1-1; perhaps TRBD1 as D (6 bases). Germline lookup yields CDR1 GTSNPN and CDR2 SVGIG (reference sequence). V dropped 3 bases and J dropped 3 bases, with 20 bases sitting between them. This CDR3 spans 16 amino acids. The CDR3 nucleotides read TGTGCCTGGAGGCCGCCCCACCGGGACAAACACACTGAAGCTTTCTTT. This codes for CAWRPPHRDKHTEAFF. The full variable domain, completed using reference TRBV30 and TRBJ1-1, is SQTIHQWPATLVQPVGSPLSLECTVEGTSNPNLYWYRQAAGRGLQLLFYSVGIGQISSEVPQNLSASRPQDRQFILSSKKLLLSDSGFYLCAWRPPHRDKHTEAFFGQGTRLTVV.

V gene TRBV7-3 combines with J gene TRBJ2-2; tentatively, D is TRBD1 (5 bases). Germline assignment: CDR1 SGHTA and CDR2 FQGTGA. This CDR3 region has 17 residues. The V gene lost 0 bases and the J gene lost 0 bases, with 11 bases spanning the gap. CDR3 loop: CASSLTGRTTNTGELFF. CDR3 sequence (DNA): TGTGCCAGCAGCTTAACGGGCCGGACAACGAACACCGGGGAGCTGTTTTTT. The full variable domain, with the rest looked up from reference TRBV7-3 and TRBJ2-2, is GAGVSQTPSNKVTEKGKYVELRCDPISGHTALYWYRQSLGQGPEFLIYFQGTGAADDSGLPNDRFFAVRPEGSVSTLKIQRTERGDSAVYLCASSLTGRTTNTGELFFGEGSRLTVL.

V and J are TRBV14 and TRBJ1-2, with D unresolved. The length of the CDR3 is 11 residues. Germline CDR1 and CDR2: SGHDN and FVKESK. V was trimmed by 4 bases and J by 6 bases, leaving 6 bases between them. DNA for the CDR3: TGTGCCAGCAGCCGGAGGGATGGCTACACCTTC. Translating it yields CASSRRDGYTF.

The chain carries TRBV21-1 and TRBJ2-1; TRBD1, the table's D call, lacks a check against the DNA. TRBV21-1 is a known pseudogene. The CDR3 has 15 residues. The CDR3 DNA sequence: TGTGCCAGCAGCACCGCGGGACAGATCTACAATGAGCAGTTCTTC. Amino acid sequence: CASSTAGQIYNEQFF.

This chain uses TRBV2 with TRBJ1-1, with a weak D call TRBD1 (6 bases). V lost 6 bases and J lost 2, with 10 bases in between. CDR3 length equals 13 residues. Germline V lookup: CDR1 SNHLY, CDR2 FYNNEI. CDR3 amino acids: CASSRTANTEAFF. The CDR3 bases are TGTGCCAGCAGCCGGACAGCTAACACTGAAGCTTTCTTT.

The chain has TRBV27 and TRBJ1-6, with D possibly TRBD1 on 5 matching bases. This CDR3 has 14 amino acids. CDR1 and CDR2 from the germline V gene are MNHEY and SMNVEV (reference sequence). Between the trimmed V and J ends, which lost 2 bases and 9 bases, there was a span of 11 bases. This CDR3 is CASSLGRGPSPLHF. In DNA, the CDR3 is TGTGCCAGCAGTTTAGGGCGGGGACCTTCACCCCTCCACTTT.

This clone came up a few times. V and J are TRBV6-5 and TRBJ2-2, with D hard to call. CDR3 size: 14 residues. The germline gives CDR1 MNHEY, CDR2 SVGAGI. Trimming shortened V by 6 bases and J by 0 bases, and 8 bases separated the two germline ends. CDR3 in DNA: TGTGCCAGCAGCCTGACAACGAACACCGGGGAGCTGTTTTTT. Translating it yields CASSLTTNTGELFF.

The chain combines TRBV27 with TRBJ1-2; 7 bases agree with TRBD1. V was pared by 6 bases and J by 4 bases, with 17 bases of the junction left unmatched. The CDR3 runs 17 residues. Germline lookup yields CDR1 MNHEY and CDR2 SMNVEV (reference sequence). CDR3 amino acids: CASSFVSLRGLTYGYTF. The CDR3 region has the DNA TGTGCCAGCAGCTTCGTTAGTCTAAGGGGGCTTACCTATGGCTACACCTTC.

The count of this clone is one. This rearrangement joins TRBV5-4 to TRBJ2-1, with 10 bases aligning to TRBD1. The CDR3 has 15 amino acids. Trimming cost V 3 bases and J 2 bases; bases outside gene matches: 2. The germline gives CDR1 SGHNT, CDR2 YYREEE (reference sequence). The CDR3 DNA is TGTGCCAGCAGCTGGGGGACAGGGGCCTACAATGAGCAGTTCTTC. Its protein is CASSWGTGAYNEQFF.

The chain combines TRBV7-2 with TRBJ1-6; 10 bases are a match to TRBD1. The CDR3 loop spans 18 amino acids. CDR1 and CDR2 (germline): SGHTA, FQGNSA. J gave up 6 bases and V 1 base, and 9 bases lay outside the gene matches. The CDR3 DNA follows: TGTGCCAGCAGCTTAGAGGCAGAGACAGGGGGCCCTAATTCACCCCTCCACTTT. Translation: CASSLEAETGGPNSPLHF.

The chain couples TRBV15 to TRBJ2-7; TRBD2 agrees at 8 bases. The CDR3 runs to 15 residues. Germline-derived CDR1 and CDR2 are LNHNV and YYDKDF (reference sequence). J was trimmed by 0 bases and V by 9 bases; bases with no gene match: 10. Written as DNA, the CDR3 is TGTGCCACAAAAAGCGAGCGGGGGAGCTCCTACGAGCAGTACTTC. Translated: CATKSERGSSYEQYF.

This rearrangement joins TRBV7-9 to TRBJ1-2; D unresolved. The CDR3 covers 16 residues. Per germline, CDR1 SEHNR and CDR2 FQNEAQ (reference sequence). The germline V and J ends were trimmed by 5 bases and 6 bases, with 22 bases remaining between them. The CDR3 DNA reads TGTGCCAGCAGCGAAGGACTCTTGATGGTGGTCCATGGCTACACCTTC. Amino acids: CASSEGLLMVVHGYTF.

This chain joins TRBV13 and TRBJ2-7; D might be TRBD1 (6 bases). The CDR3 runs to 14 residues. Trimming removed 5 bases from V and 1 base from J, with 12 bases in between. Germline assignment: CDR1 PRHDT and CDR2 FYEKMQ (reference sequence). CDR3: CASSGTGQSYEQYF. The DNA for the CDR3 is TGTGCCAGCAGCGGGACCGGACAGTCCTACGAGCAGTACTTC.

The rearrangement links TRBV7-6 to TRBJ2-3; D is ambiguous. Trimming shortened V by 5 bases and J by 1 base, and 13 bases separated the two germline ends. The CDR3 runs 15 residues. Germline values: CDR1 SGHVS, CDR2 FNYEAQ. The CDR3 protein is CASSLKPSGTDTQYF. CDR3 nucleotide sequence: TGTGCCAGCAGCCTAAAACCAAGCGGCACAGATACGCAGTATTTT. The whole variable domain, remainder taken from reference TRBV7-6 and TRBJ2-3, is GAGVSQSPRYKVTKRGQDVALRCDPISGHVSLYWYRQALGQGPEFLTYFNYEAQQDKSGLPNDRFSAERPEGSISTLTIQRTEQRDSAMYRCASSLKPSGTDTQYFGPGTRLTVL.